A selection of T cell receptor beta chains follows, all from one sample in a study of blood T cell repertoires in COVID-19. Assay: immunoSEQ multiplex PCR; the TCRdb copy retains only in-frame clones and omits some. The sample holds approximately 51,000 clones, around 87% seen once. Sequencing was done on a sample of peripheral blood. All receptors derive from a man in his fifties or sixties with active COVID-19. CDR3s include the opening cysteine and the closing phenylalanine or tryptophan. D genes are given only for firm matches. Clone size is given for some rows only: seen once, a few or many times, or a class if the clone is expanded.

D gene,J gene,V gene,clone size,CDR3 DNA,CDR3 protein
TRBD1,TRBJ2-1,TRBV11-2,once,TGTGCCAGCAGCTTAGATAGGACAGGTTACAATGAGCAGTTCTTC,CASSLDRTGYNEQFF
.,TRBJ2-7,TRBV6-2/TRBV6-3,medium-sized,TGTGCCAGCAGTTACTTTGCCAGGGGCTCCTACGAGCAGTACTTC,CASSYFARGSYEQYF
.,TRBJ2-5,TRBV6-6,.,TGTGCCAGCAGTCCCCTGGCCCAAGAGACCCAGTACTTC,CASSPLAQETQYF
.,TRBJ1-6,TRBV3-1/TRBV3-2,.,TGTGCCAGCAGCCAAGATGCGAGCTCCTATAATTCACCCCTCCACTTT,CASSQDASSYNSPLHF
.,TRBJ2-7,TRBV6-5,.,TGTGCCAGCAGGAGGGACAACGCATACGAGCAGTACTTC,CASRRDNAYEQYF
.,TRBJ2-1,TRBV2,.,TGTGCCAGCAGTTTACAGAGCGGTAATTACAATGAGCAGTTCTTC,CASSLQSGNYNEQFF
.,TRBJ1-1,TRBV19,.,TGTGCCAGTAGTCCCAGGTCAGGCCTCAGGGGCACTGAAGCTTTCTTT,CASSPRSGLRGTEAFF
.,TRBJ1-2,TRBV5-4,.,TGTGCCAGCAGCTTGTCGACCGGGGGGAACTATGGCTACACCTTC,CASSLSTGGNYGYTF
.,TRBJ2-7,TRBV13,.,TGTGCCAGCAGCTTAGTAGCGTCCTCCTACGAGCAGTACTTC,CASSLVASSYEQYF
TRBD1,TRBJ2-1,TRBV5-1,.,TGCGCCAGCAGTCCCGAGGGGGCGGTCTTCAATGAGCAGTTCTTC,CASSPEGAVFNEQFF
TRBD1,TRBJ2-7,TRBV29-1,.,TGCAGCGTTGCCCCCGGGACAGGGTTTTTGGACGAGCAGTACTTC,CSVAPGTGFLDEQYF
TRBD1,TRBJ1-4,TRBV4-2,once,TGTGCCAGCACCAGGGGGGAGGGGACTAATGAAAAACTGTTTTTT,CASTRGEGTNEKLFF
TRBD1,TRBJ2-5,TRBV2,.,TGTGCCAGCAGCGGACAGGGGACGGCGGTTGAGACCCAGTACTTC,CASSGQGTAVETQYF
TRBD2,TRBJ2-2,TRBV27,few,TGTGCCAGCATCACTAGCGGGGGGGCCGGGGAGCTGTTTTTT,CASITSGGAGELFF
TRBD1,TRBJ1-2,TRBV3-1/TRBV3-2,.,TGTGCCAGCAGCCATTCGGGACAGGGCATCTTGTCTGGCTACACCTTC,CASSHSGQGILSGYTF
.,TRBJ1-5,TRBV24-1,.,TGTGCCACTTCGGCAGGGGAGCTAACCCCTTTGTATTTT,CATSAGELTPLYF